This record looks at one T cell receptor (beta chain) sequence and its context. Its antigen is not identified. The record originates from a study of T cells in Graves' hyperthyroidism and ophthalmopathy. The study, taken as a whole, reports: Expanded thyroid clonotypes (above 0.001) were mostly also found in blood.

Thyroid ultrasound and orbital computed tomography, with clinical symptoms and serum thyroxine and TRAb, informed diagnoses. V gave up 8 bases and J gave up 9 bases; unmatched junction bases: 12. The CDR3 totals 15 residues. Amplification targeted TCR beta CDR3 regions from RNA transcripts. RT-PCR in the first round (using the HTBI primer set) targeted the TCR CDR3. Each CDR3 protein is one row after TCRdb ran MiXCR on the multiplex PCR reads. Of about 610,000 distinct CDR3 sequences in the sample, approximately 14% were seen once. The sequenced sample was blood. The source of this sequence is a woman aged 40 to 50 with Graves' ophthalmopathy. This sequence joins TRBV12-3 or TRBV12-4 and TRBJ2-5, with 13 bases aligning to TRBD2. The CDR3 nucleotides are TGTGCCAGCGGAGGACTAGCGGGAGCTGGGGGGGCCCAGTACTTC. Translated: CASGGLAGAGGAQYF.